By share, the clone carrying this T cell receptor beta chain counts as large. Its target is not known. This sample is drawn from a study of long-term antiretroviral therapy in people with HIV. Overall study findings and caveats: The study collected blood between 2004 and 2017, possibly under older ART regimens.

There are 16 residues in the CDR3. Trimming took 0 bases from V and 0 from J, leaving 11 bases between them. Germline CDR1 is ENHRY and CDR2 is SYGVKD. An immunoSEQ assay, version v3.0, was performed at survey level. Using immunoSEQ multiplex PCR, the repertoire was profiled, and TCRdb retains in-frame clones only, with some absent. The repertoire has 7,700 or so clones, approximately 84% of them found once; the top ten carry around 13%. The chain joins TRBV10-3 to TRBJ1-1; D call uncertain. The sequence was obtained from a man aged 40-49 years with HIV. This material consisted of unsorted PBMCs, taken about 2.5 years before starting antiretroviral therapy. CDR3 nucleotide sequence: TGTGCCATCAGTGAGTCGACGACCGACCTGAACACTGAAGCTTTCTTT. Its protein product is CAISESTTDLNTEAFF.